These T cell receptor beta chains were read from a single sample in a study of T cells after yellow fever vaccination. TCRdb reprocessed the 5' RACE reads with MiXCR, giving one entry per CDR3 protein. The sample carries fewer than 650,000 distinct CDR3 sequences, around a fifth recorded once. Sample: PBMCs, taken 21 days after the first yellow fever vaccination. These TCRs come from a man between 18 and 29 years old who received the YFV17D yellow fever vaccine. CDR3s include the opening cysteine and the closing phenylalanine or tryptophan. D genes are given only for firm matches. Size values are once, few and many counts, or a class for expanded clones, and some rows have none.

. | . | TRBJ2-1 | TRBV3-1 | TGTGCCAGCAGACCCAGCGGTAGCTCCTACAATGAGCAGTTCTTC | CASRPSGSSYNEQFF
. | . | TRBJ2-1 | TRBV6-5 | TGTGCCAGCAGTTACTGGACCGGGGCGGGTGAGCAGTTCTTC | CASSYWTGAGEQFF
TRBD1 | . | TRBJ1-4 | TRBV7-6 | TGTGCCAGCGGCCATGGACAGGGAAGGGAAAAACTGTTTTTT | CASGHGQGREKLFF
. | few | TRBJ2-5 | TRBV7-9 | TGTGCCAGCAGCTTCCTCGCGTACCAAGAGACCCAGTACTTC | CASSFLAYQETQYF
TRBD2 | . | TRBJ2-1 | TRBV3-1 | TGTGCCAGCAGCCATCCCCTAGCTAGCGGGACCTACAATGAGCAGTTCTTC | CASSHPLASGTYNEQFF
. | once | TRBJ2-7 | TRBV5-1 | TGCGCCAGCAGCTTGGATCTGGATGTCGCCTACGAGCAGTACTTC | CASSLDLDVAYEQYF
TRBD1 | . | TRBJ1-1 | TRBV4-1 | TGCGCCAGCAGCCAGGACAGGGCCTCTGAAGCTTTCTTT | CASSQDRASEAFF
. | . | TRBJ1-5 | TRBV7-4 | TGTGCCAGCAGCTCGGCCCCGGGGTTTCGGCCCCAGCATTTT | CASSSAPGFRPQHF
TRBD1 | . | TRBJ2-1 | TRBV20-1 | TGCAGTTCCCACAGGGGGAATAGGGGTGAGCAGTTCTTC | CSSHRGNRGEQFF
TRBD2 | few | TRBJ2-1 | TRBV4-2 | TGTGCCAGCAGCTCCGCGTTATTAGCGGGGGGGAGTAAAGAGCAGTTCTTC | CASSSALLAGGSKEQFF
. | . | TRBJ2-3 | TRBV27 | TGTGCCAGCAGTTTACAGGGCTGGCCTTTCGGGGGGCACACAGATACGCAGTATTTT | CASSLQGWPFGGHTDTQYF
. | few | TRBJ1-4 | TRBV12-3/TRBV12-4 | TGTGCCAGCAGTTTATTCGGGGGGAATGAAAAACTGTTTTTT | CASSLFGGNEKLFF
TRBD2 | . | TRBJ2-2 | TRBV30 | TGTGCCTGGAGTGAAGCTAGCGGGGGCACCGGGGAGCTGTTTTTT | CAWSEASGGTGELFF
TRBD1 | . | TRBJ1-1 | TRBV27 | TGTGCCAGCAGTCGCCCTGGCGCGGGACAGCTGAACACTGAAGCTTTCTTT | CASSRPGAGQLNTEAFF
. | . | TRBJ2-5 | TRBV18 | TGTGCCAGCTCACCACGAGTAGCGACGCAAGAGACCCAGTACTTC | CASSPRVATQETQYF
. | . | TRBJ2-2 | TRBV7-2 | TGTGCCAGCAGCTTAGAAGGGTATCAGACCGGGGAGCTGTTTTTT | CASSLEGYQTGELFF
. | . | TRBJ2-5 | TRBV20-1 | TGCAGTGCTAACACCGGGACCGCCCAGTACTTC | CSANTGTAQYF
. | . | TRBJ2-3 | TRBV7-3 | TGTGCCAGCAGCCAGGGGGGGGGACCCCTCACAGATACGCAGTATTTT | CASSQGGGPLTDTQYF
TRBD2 | many | TRBJ2-3 | TRBV7-2 | TGTGCCAGCAGCTTAGTAGCGGGGAGGACAGATACGCAGTATTTT | CASSLVAGRTDTQYF
. | few | TRBJ2-3 | TRBV7-9 | TGTGCCAGCAGCTTCGACGGGGGAGTCACAGATACGCAGTATTTT | CASSFDGGVTDTQYF
. | . | TRBJ1-5 | TRBV19 | TGTGCCAGTAGTACCGAGGGTTGGCAGCCCCAGCATTTT | CASSTEGWQPQHF
. | few | TRBJ2-5 | TRBV6-2/TRBV6-3 | TGTGCCAGCAGTTCCTCCGACAGTCGGACCCAGTACTTC | CASSSSDSRTQYF
. | . | TRBJ1-1 | TRBV6-5 | TGTGCCAGCAGTTACTCACAGGAGGCGTTCACTGAAGCTTTCTTT | CASSYSQEAFTEAFF
TRBD2 | many | TRBJ2-5 | TRBV5-1 | TGCGCCAGCAGCTTGGAGGGTCTAGCGGAAGAGACCCAGTACTTC | CASSLEGLAEETQYF
. | few | TRBJ1-2 | TRBV19 | TGTGCCAGTAGTCTACTGGGGTCCTATGGCTACACCTTC | CASSLLGSYGYTF
. | few | TRBJ1-1 | TRBV7-9 | TGTGCCAGCAGCTCACCCACGGGGGCTAGGACTGAAGCTTTCTTT | CASSSPTGARTEAFF
. | . | TRBJ1-5 | TRBV29-1 | TGCAGCGTTGGGGGGGCAGGGGAGTACCAGCCCCAGCATTTT | CSVGGAGEYQPQHF
. | few | TRBJ1-3 | TRBV5-1 | TGCGCCAGCAGCTTTGCCCCGGGGGCCTCTGGAAACACCATATATTTT | CASSFAPGASGNTIYF
. | . | TRBJ1-5 | TRBV18 | TGTGCCAGCTCACCGGAGGATGTGGGGAATCAGCCCCAGCATTTT | CASSPEDVGNQPQHF
. | few | TRBJ2-7 | TRBV12-3/TRBV12-4 | TGTGCCAGCAGTTTCGGACCAAGCTACGAGCAGTACTTC | CASSFGPSYEQYF
. | . | TRBJ2-7 | TRBV7-2 | TGTGCCAGCGCAATTAGGGGGGGCGAGCAGTACTTC | CASAIRGGEQYF
. | few | TRBJ2-2 | TRBV27 | TGTGCCAGCAGCGCCTCCTTTGCGCTCTCGAACACCGGGGAGCTGTTTTTT | CASSASFALSNTGELFF
. | . | TRBJ2-5 | TRBV30 | TGTGCCTGGAGTGACGACTACCAAGAGACCCAGTACTTC | CAWSDDYQETQYF
. | few | TRBJ2-2 | TRBV4-3 | TGCGCCAGCAGCCAAGCGACGGGACGGAAGGGCGGGGAGCTGTTTTTT | CASSQATGRKGGELFF
TRBD1 | . | TRBJ2-3 | TRBV4-3 | TGCGCCAGCAGCCAAGATGGGACAGGGGCCACAGATACGCAGTATTTT | CASSQDGTGATDTQYF
. | . | TRBJ1-2 | TRBV7-8 | TGTGCCAGCAGCCTACGAATGAGACAGCCTCGAGATGGCTACACCTTC | CASSLRMRQPRDGYTF
TRBD1 | . | TRBJ1-6 | TRBV6-2/TRBV6-3 | TGTGCCGCCCGGGACAGCCATAATTCACCCCTCCACTTT | CAARDSHNSPLHF
TRBD2 | few | TRBJ2-5 | TRBV9 | TGTGCCAGCAGCGAACTAGCGGGGGTCGAGACCCAGTACTTC | CASSELAGVETQYF
TRBD2 | . | TRBJ2-1 | TRBV15 | TGTGCCACCAGCAGCCCCTCCCGGCGGGGGGGCAATGAGCAGTTCTTC | CATSSPSRRGGNEQFF
. | few | TRBJ2-3 | TRBV10-3 | TGTGCCATCAGTGAGAGGGTATCCAGTATCGGAGATACGCAGTATTTT | CAISERVSSIGDTQYF
TRBD2 | . | TRBJ2-5 | TRBV28 | TGTGCCAGCAGTTTCCATTGGGGACTAGCGGGGGCCCAAGAGACCCAGTACTTC | CASSFHWGLAGAQETQYF
. | few | TRBJ2-2 | TRBV12-3/TRBV12-4 | TGTGCCAGCAGCCCCGGGACCCCAAGAAACACCGGGGAGCTGTTTTTT | CASSPGTPRNTGELFF
. | . | TRBJ1-5 | TRBV4-3 | TGCGCCAGCAGCCAAGATTTCACGAGGGGCCTCAATCAGCCCCAGCATTTT | CASSQDFTRGLNQPQHF
TRBD1 | . | TRBJ2-1 | TRBV4-1 | TGCGCCAGCAGCCCCTCGACAGGGATTTACAATGAGCAGTTCTTC | CASSPSTGIYNEQFF
. | . | TRBJ1-1 | TRBV12-3/TRBV12-4 | TGTGCCAGCAGTTTCCGTCCCGTTGACGGAGCTTTCTTT | CASSFRPVDGAFF
. | . | TRBJ1-6 | TRBV30 | TGTGCCACGGGACACCATAATTCACCCCTCCACTTT | CATGHHNSPLHF
TRBD2 | . | TRBJ2-2 | TRBV13 | TGTGCCAGCAGCTCGAGCACTAGCGGGATAAACACCGGGGAGCTGTTTTTT | CASSSSTSGINTGELFF
. | . | TRBJ1-5 | TRBV3-1 | TGTGCCAGCAGCCCTCTCTCCCGGGGTCAGCCCCAGCATTTT | CASSPLSRGQPQHF
. | . | TRBJ2-2 | TRBV6-1 | TGTGCCAGCAGTGAAACTCGATTCTCCGGGGAGCTGTTTTTT | CASSETRFSGELFF
. | . | TRBJ2-7 | TRBV5-1 | TGCGCCAGCAGCGTCCGGGACCCCTCCTACGAGCAGTACTTC | CASSVRDPSYEQYF